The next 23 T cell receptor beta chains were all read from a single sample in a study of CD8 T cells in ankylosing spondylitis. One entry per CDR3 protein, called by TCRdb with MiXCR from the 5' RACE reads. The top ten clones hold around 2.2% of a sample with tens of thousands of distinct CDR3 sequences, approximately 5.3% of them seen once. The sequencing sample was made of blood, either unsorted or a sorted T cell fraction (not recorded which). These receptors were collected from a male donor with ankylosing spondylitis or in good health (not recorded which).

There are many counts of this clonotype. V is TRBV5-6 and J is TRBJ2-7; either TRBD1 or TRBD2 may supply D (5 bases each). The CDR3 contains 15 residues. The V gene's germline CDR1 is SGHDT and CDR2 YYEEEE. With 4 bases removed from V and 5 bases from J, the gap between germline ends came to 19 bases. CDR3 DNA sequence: TGTGCCAGCAGCGCATCCCCGGGGCGTGGGCACGAGCAGTACTTC. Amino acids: CASSASPGRGHEQYF.

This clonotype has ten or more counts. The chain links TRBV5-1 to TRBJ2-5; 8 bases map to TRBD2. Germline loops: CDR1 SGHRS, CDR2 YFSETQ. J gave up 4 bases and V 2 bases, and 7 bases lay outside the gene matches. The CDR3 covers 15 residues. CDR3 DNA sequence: TGCGCCAGCAGCTTAAGAGCGGGGGCGTCAGAGACCCAGTACTTC. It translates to CASSLRAGASETQYF.

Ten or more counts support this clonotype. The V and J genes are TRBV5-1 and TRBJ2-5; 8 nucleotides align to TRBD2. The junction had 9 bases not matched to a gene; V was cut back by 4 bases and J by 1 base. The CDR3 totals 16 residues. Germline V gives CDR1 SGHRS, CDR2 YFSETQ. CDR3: CASSLTTAGAQETQYF. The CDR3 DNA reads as TGCGCCAGCAGCCTTACAACAGCGGGGGCCCAAGAGACCCAGTACTTC. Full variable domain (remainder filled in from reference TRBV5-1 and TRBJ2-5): KAGVTQTPRYLIKTRGQQVTLSCSPISGHRSVSWYQQTPGQGLQFLFEYFSETQRNKGNFPGRFSGRQFSNSRSEMNVSTLELGDSALYLCASSLTTAGAQETQYFGPGTRLLVL.

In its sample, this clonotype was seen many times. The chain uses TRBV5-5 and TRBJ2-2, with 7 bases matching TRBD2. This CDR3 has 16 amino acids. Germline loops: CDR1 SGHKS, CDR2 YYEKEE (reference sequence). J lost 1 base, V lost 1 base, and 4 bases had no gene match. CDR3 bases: TGTGCCAGCAGCTTGACAGCGGGGATGAACACCGGGGAGCTGTTTTTT. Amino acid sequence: CASSLTAGMNTGELFF.

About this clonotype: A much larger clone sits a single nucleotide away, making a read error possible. The CDR3 sequence: CSGLMAGPDTQYF. The CDR3 coding sequence is TGCAGCGGGCTAATGGCAGGGCCAGATACGCAGTATTTT. The chain joins TRBV29-1 to TRBJ2-3; TRBD1 is a possible D gene (5 bases). Deletions cut 7 bases from V and 4 bases from J, with 15 bases between. The CDR3 runs 13 residues. Germline V gene lookup returns CDR1 SQVTM and CDR2 ANQGSEA.

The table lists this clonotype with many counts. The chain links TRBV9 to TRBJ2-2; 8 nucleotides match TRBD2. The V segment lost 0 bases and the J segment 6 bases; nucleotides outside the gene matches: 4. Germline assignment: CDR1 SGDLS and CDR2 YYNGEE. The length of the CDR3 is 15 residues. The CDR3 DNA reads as TGTGCCAGCAGCGTAGTAGCGGGGTCTGCCGGGGAGCTGTTTTTT. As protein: CASSVVAGSAGELFF. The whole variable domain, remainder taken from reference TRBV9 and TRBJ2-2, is DSGVTQTPKHLITATGQRVTLRCSPRSGDLSVYWYQQSLDQGLQFLIQYYNGEERAKGNILERFSAQQFPDLHSELNLSSLELGDSALYFCASSVVAGSAGELFFGEGSRLTVL.

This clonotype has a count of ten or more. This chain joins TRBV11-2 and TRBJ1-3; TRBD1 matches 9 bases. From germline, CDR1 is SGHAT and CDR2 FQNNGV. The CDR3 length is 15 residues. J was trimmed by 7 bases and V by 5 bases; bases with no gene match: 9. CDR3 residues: CASSTQDRGWNTIYF. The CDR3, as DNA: TGTGCCAGCAGCACCCAGGACAGGGGTTGGAACACCATATATTTT.

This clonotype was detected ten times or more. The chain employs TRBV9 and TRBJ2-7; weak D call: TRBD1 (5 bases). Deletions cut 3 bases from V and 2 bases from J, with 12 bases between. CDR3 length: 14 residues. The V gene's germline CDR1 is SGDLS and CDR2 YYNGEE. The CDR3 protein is CASSEGPATYEQYF. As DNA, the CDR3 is TGTGCCAGCAGCGAGGGGCCTGCAACCTACGAGCAGTACTTC.

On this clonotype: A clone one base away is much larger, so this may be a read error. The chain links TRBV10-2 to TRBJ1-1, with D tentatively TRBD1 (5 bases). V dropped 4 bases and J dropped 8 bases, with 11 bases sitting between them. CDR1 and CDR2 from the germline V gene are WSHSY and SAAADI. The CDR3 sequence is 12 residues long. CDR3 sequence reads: CASSGGSVEAFF. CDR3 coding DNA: TGCGCCAGCAGTGGGGGCAGCGTGGAAGCTTTCTTT.

The CDR3 here is CSVERLLSPVSTQYF. CDR3 sequence (DNA): TGCAGCGTTGAAAGGTTGCTCTCGCCCGTTTCGACCCAGTACTTC. This chain connects TRBV29-1 to TRBJ2-5; D remains ambiguous. The CDR3 length is 15 residues. Germline-derived CDR1 and CDR2 are SQVTM and ANQGSEA. The V gene lost 2 bases and the J gene lost 7 bases, with 20 bases spanning the gap.

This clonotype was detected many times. The CDR3 DNA reads as TGCAGTGCCACCCCCGCGGACTGGATTAACAATGAGCAGTTCTTC. Protein sequence: CSATPADWINNEQFF. J is TRBJ2-1 and V is TRBV20-1; tentative D call: TRBD2 (5 bases). Germline loops: CDR1 DFQATT, CDR2 SNEGSKA (reference sequence). This CDR3 spans 15 amino acids. Trimming took off 6 bases at V and 5 bases at J, with 20 bases between the two ends.

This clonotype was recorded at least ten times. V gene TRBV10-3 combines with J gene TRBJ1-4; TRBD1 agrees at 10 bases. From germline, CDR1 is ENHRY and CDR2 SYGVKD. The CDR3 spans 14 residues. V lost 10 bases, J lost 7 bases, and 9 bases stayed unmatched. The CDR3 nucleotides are TGTGCCACCAGAGAGGGACAGGGGCGTGAAAAACTGTTTTTT. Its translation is CATREGQGREKLFF.

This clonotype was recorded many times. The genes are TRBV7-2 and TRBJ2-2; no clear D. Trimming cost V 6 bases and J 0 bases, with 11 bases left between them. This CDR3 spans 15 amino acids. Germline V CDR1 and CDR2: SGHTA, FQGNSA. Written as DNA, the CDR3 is TGTGCCAGCAGACGCGAATATTCGAACACCGGGGAGCTGTTTTTT. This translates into CASRREYSNTGELFF.

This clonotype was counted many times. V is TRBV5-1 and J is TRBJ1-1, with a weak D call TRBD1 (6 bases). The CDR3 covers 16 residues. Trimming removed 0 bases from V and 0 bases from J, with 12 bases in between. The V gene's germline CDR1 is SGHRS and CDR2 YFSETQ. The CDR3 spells CASSLEGGLMNTEAFF. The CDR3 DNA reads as TGCGCCAGCAGCTTGGAAGGGGGGCTAATGAACACTGAAGCTTTCTTT. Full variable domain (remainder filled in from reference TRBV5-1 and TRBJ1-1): KAGVTQTPRYLIKTRGQQVTLSCSPISGHRSVSWYQQTPGQGLQFLFEYFSETQRNKGNFPGRFSGRQFSNSRSEMNVSTLELGDSALYLCASSLEGGLMNTEAFFGQGTRLTVV.

Written as DNA, the CDR3 is TGTGCCAGCAGCCTCCCGCGGGGGGGCTCCTACAATGAGCAGTTCTTC. Its translation is CASSLPRGGSYNEQFF. The chain combines TRBV7-9 with TRBJ2-1; 9 bases agree with TRBD2. V was pared by 5 bases and J by 0 bases, with 5 bases of the junction left unmatched. CDR1 and CDR2 (germline): SEHNR, FQNEAQ (reference sequence). The CDR3 has 16 residues.

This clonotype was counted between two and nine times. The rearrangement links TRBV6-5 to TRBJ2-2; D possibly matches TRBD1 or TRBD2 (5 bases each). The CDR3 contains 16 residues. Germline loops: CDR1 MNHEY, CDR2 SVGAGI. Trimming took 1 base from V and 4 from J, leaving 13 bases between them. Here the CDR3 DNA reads TGTGCCAGCAGTTACTTGGGGGAAACGAGCACCGGGGAGCTGTTTTTT. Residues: CASSYLGETSTGELFF.

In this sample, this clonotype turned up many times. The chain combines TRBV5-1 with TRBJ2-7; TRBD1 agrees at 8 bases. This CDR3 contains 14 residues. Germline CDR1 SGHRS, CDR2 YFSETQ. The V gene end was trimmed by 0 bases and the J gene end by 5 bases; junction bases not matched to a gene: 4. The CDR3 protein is CASSLGTGSHEQYF. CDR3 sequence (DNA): TGCGCCAGCAGCTTGGGGACAGGGTCTCACGAGCAGTACTTC.

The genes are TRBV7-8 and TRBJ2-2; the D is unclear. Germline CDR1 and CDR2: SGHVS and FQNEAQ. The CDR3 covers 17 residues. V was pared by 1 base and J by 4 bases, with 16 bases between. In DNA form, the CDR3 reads TGTGCCAGCAGCTTAGGGGCCAATTACGGTGGCACCGGGGAGCTGTTTTTT. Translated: CASSLGANYGGTGELFF.

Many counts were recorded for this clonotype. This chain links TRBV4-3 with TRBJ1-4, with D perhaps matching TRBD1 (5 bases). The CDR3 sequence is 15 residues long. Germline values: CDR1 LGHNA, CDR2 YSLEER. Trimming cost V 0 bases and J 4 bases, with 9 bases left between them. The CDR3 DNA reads TGCGCCAGCAGCCAAGACGGCCAGGGTAATGAAAAACTGTTTTTT. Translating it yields CASSQDGQGNEKLFF.

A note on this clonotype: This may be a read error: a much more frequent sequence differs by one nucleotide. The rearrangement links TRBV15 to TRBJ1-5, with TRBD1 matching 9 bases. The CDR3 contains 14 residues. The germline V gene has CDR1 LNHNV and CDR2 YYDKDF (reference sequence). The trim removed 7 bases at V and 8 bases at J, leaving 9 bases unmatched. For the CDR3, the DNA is TGTGCCACCAACATTTTCGGGACAGGGAAGCCCCAGCATTTT. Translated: CATNIFGTGKPQHF.

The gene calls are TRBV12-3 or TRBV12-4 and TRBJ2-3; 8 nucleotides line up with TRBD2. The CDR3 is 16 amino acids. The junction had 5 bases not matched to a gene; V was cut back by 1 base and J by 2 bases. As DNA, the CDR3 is TGTGCCAGCAGTTTAGGGCTAGCGGGCCCCACAGATACGCAGTATTTT. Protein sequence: CASSLGLAGPTDTQYF.

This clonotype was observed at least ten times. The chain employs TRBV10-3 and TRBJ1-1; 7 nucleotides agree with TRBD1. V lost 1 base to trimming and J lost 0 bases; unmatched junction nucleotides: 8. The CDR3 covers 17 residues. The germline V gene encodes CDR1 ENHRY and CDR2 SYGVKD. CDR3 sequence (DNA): TGTGCCATCAGTGAGTTAAGACAGGGTGGTGTGAACACTGAAGCTTTCTTT. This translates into CAISELRQGGVNTEAFF.

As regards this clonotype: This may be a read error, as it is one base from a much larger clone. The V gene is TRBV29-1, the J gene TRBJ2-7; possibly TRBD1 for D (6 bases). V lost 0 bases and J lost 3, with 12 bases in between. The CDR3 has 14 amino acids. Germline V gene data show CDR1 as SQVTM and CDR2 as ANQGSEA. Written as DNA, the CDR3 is TGCAGCGTTGAAGATCGTGCAGGGGACTACGAGCAGTACTTC. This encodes CSVEDRAGDYEQYF.